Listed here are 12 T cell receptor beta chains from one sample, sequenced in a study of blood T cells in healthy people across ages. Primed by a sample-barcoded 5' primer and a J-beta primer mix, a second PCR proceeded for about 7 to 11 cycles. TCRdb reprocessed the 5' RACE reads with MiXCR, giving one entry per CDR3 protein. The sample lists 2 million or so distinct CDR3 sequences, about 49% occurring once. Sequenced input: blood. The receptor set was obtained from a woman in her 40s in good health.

The CDR3: CASSEPVRGTQYF. CDR3 nucleotides: TGCGCCAGCAGTGAACCAGTTCGAGGTACGCAGTATTTT. The chain links TRBV10-2 to TRBJ2-3, with unresolved D. Trimming cost V 3 bases and J 8 bases, with 12 bases left between them. Germline V gene lookup returns CDR1 WSHSY and CDR2 SAAADI. This CDR3 region has 13 residues.

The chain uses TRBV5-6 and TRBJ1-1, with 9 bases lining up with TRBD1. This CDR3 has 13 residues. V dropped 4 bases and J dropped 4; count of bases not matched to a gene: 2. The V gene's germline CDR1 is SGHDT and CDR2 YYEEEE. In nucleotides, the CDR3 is TGTGCCAGCAGCGGGGGACAGGGCACTGAAGCTTTCTTT. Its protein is CASSGGQGTEAFF.

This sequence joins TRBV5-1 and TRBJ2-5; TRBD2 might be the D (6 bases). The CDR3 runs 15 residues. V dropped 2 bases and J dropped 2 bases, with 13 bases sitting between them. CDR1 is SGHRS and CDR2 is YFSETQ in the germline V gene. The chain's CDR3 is CASSFTGSGQETQYF. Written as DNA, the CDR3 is TGCGCCAGCAGCTTCACGGGAAGCGGGCAAGAGACCCAGTACTTC.

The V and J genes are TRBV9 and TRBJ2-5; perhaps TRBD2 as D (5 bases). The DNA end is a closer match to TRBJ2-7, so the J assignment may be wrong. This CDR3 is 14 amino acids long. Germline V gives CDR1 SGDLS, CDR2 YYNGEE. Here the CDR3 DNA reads TGTGCCAGCAGCGTAACGGACGGGACCTACGAGCAGTACTTC. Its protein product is CASSVTDGTYEQYF.

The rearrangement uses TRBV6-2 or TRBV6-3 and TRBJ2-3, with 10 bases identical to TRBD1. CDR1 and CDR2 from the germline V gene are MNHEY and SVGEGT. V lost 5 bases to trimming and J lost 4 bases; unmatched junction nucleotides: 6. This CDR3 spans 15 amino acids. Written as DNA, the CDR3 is TGTGCCAGCAGTGGGTCCGGGACAGGGGCAGATACGCAGTATTTT. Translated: CASSGSGTGADTQYF.

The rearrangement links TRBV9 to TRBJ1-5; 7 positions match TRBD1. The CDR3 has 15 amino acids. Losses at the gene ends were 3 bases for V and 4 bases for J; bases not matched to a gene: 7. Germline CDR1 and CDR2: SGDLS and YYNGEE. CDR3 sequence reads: CASSAGTETNQPQHF. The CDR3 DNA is TGTGCCAGCAGCGCCGGGACAGAGACTAATCAGCCCCAGCATTTT.

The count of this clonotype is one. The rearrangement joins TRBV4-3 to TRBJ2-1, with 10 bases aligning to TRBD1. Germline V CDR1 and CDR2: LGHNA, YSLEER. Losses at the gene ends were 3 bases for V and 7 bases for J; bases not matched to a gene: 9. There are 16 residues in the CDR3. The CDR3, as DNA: TGCGCCAGCAGCCACCGACAGGGGGCGCGAGGGAATGAGCAGTTCTTC. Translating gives CASSHRQGARGNEQFF.

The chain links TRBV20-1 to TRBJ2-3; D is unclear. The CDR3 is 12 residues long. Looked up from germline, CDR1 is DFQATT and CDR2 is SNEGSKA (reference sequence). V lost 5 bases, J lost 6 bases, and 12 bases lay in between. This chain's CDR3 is CSAPPSLDTQYF. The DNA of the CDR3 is TGCAGTGCTCCCCCTTCCTTGGATACGCAGTATTTT.

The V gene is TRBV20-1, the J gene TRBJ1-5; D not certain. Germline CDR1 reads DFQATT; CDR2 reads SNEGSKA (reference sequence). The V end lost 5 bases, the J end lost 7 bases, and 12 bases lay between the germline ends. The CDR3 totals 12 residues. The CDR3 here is CSARLQGQPQHF. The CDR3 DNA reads TGCAGTGCTCGGCTCCAAGGGCAGCCCCAGCATTTT.

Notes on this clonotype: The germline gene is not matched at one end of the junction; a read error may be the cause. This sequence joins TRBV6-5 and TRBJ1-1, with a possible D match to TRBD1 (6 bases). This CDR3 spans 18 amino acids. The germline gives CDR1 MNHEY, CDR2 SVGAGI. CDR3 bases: TGTGCCAGCAGTTACTTCTATCCTGGGGGCAGCGAGAACACTGAAACTTTCTTT. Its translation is CASSYFYPGGSENTETFF.

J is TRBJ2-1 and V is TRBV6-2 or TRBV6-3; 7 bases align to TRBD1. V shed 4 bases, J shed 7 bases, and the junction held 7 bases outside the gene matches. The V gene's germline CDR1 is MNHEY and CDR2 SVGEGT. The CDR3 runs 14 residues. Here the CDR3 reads CASSSLQGWNEQFF. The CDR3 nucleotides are TGTGCCAGCAGTTCCCTACAGGGGTGGAATGAGCAGTTCTTC.

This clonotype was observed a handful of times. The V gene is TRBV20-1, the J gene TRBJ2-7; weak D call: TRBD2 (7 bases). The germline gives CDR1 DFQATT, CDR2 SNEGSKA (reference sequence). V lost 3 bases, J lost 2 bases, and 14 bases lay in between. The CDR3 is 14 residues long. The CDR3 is CSASGGRSTYEQYF. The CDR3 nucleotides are TGCAGTGCTAGCGGGGGGCGATCCACCTACGAGCAGTACTTC.